The clone carrying this T cell receptor beta chain occurred a few times. Its specificity is unknown. Sample time point: patch test 3, about 24 weeks after DPC sensitization. Sample treatment: therapeutic diphenylcyclopropenone sensitization with weekly scalp DPC. It was unfractionated whole blood from which total RNA was extracted. From the RACE reads, TCRdb called clonotypes with MiXCR, one entry per CDR3 protein. The table has 95,000 to 150,000 distinct CDR3 sequences, around 11% seen once. Germline CDR1 reads SGHRS; CDR2 reads YFSETQ. V lost 0 bases and J lost 7; bases outside the gene matches: 4. The CDR3 consists of 14 residues. The data derive from a study of human T cells and chemical hapten exposure. Study context: Each patient's scalp received weekly diphenylcyclopropenone throughout the approximately 24-week study. Overall study results and limits: Significantly greater numbers of large CDR3 similarity clusters came from expanded TCRs than from controls. Donor immune responses may differ from healthy people's, since all donors had alopecia.

The V call is TRBV5-1, the J call TRBJ2-7, with 10 nucleotides matching TRBD1. The clonotype originates from a woman between 45 and 65 years old with alopecia areata. Some clones in this sample may be carry-over from other donors' samples. The starting material was whole blood, obtained in connection with sensitization to the hapten diphenylcyclopropenone (DPC). The CDR3 reads CASSLGTGGWEQYF. CDR3 coding DNA: TGCGCCAGCAGCTTGGGGACAGGGGGTTGGGAGCAGTACTTC.